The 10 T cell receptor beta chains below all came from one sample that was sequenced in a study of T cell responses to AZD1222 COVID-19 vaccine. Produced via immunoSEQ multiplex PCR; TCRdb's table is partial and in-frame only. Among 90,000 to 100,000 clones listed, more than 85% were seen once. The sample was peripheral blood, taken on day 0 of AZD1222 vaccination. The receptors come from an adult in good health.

The CDR3 bases are TGCAGCGTTGTCCATTCGGGTAATGAGCAGTTCTTC. It codes for CSVVHSGNEQFF. The rearrangement uses TRBV29-1 and TRBJ2-1; D gene ambiguous. Germline lookup yields CDR1 SQVTM and CDR2 ANQGSEA. The V end lost 4 bases, the J end lost 7 bases, and 11 bases lay between the germline ends. The CDR3 is made up of 12 amino acids.

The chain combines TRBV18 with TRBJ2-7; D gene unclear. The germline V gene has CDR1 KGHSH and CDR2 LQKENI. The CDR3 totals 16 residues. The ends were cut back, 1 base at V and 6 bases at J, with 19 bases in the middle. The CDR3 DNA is TGTGCCAGCTCACCACTTGTGGGAACAGAAAGGGTCGAGCAGTACTTC. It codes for CASSPLVGTERVEQYF. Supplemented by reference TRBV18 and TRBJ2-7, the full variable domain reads NAGVMQNPRHLVRRRGQEARLRCSPMKGHSHVYWYRQLPEEGLKFMVYLQKENIIDESGMPKERFSAEFPKEGPSILRIQQVVRGDSAAYFCASSPLVGTERVEQYFGPGTRLTVT.

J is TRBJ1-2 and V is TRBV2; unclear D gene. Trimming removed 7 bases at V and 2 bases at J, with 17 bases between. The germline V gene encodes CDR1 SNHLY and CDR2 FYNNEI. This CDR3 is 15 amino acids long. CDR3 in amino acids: CASTSSGGANYGYTF. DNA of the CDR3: TGTGCCAGCACTTCGTCGGGCGGTGCCAACTATGGCTACACCTTC.

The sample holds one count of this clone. The DNA for the CDR3 is TGTGCCAGCAGCTTATGGGGGGCAGAGACAGATACGCAGTATTTT. Protein: CASSLWGAETDTQYF. This chain joins TRBV7-2 and TRBJ2-3; D possibly uses TRBD1 or TRBD2 (6 bases each). Germline assignment: CDR1 SGHTA and CDR2 FQGNSA. CDR3 length: 15 residues. V was cut by 2 bases and J by 3 bases, with 12 bases left in between.

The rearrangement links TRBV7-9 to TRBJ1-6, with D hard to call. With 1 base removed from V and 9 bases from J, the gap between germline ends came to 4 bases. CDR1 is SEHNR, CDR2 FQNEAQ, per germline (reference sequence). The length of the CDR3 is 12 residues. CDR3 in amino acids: CASSLVGSPLHF. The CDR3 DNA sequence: TGTGCCAGCAGCTTAGTCGGTTCACCCCTCCACTTT. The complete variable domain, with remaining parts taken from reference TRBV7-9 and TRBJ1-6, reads DTGVSQNPRHKITKRGQNVTFRCDPISEHNRLYWYRQTLGQGPEFLTYFQNEAQLEKSRLLSDRFSAERPKGSFSTLEIQRTEQGDSAMYLCASSLVGSPLHFGNGTRLTVT.

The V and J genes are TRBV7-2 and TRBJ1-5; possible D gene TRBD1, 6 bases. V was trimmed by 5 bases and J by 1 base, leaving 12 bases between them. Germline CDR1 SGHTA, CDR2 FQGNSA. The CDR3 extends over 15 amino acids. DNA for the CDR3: TGTGCCAGCAGCGGGAGGGGGGGGAGCAATCAGCCCCAGCATTTT. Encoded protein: CASSGRGGSNQPQHF.

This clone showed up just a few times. CDR3 residues: CASTWGSDTEAFF. In DNA form, the CDR3 reads TGTGCCAGTACATGGGGCTCGGACACTGAAGCTTTCTTT. The V and J genes are TRBV19 and TRBJ1-1; D is possibly TRBD1 (5 bases). CDR1 LNHDA and CDR2 SQIVND come from the germline V gene (reference sequence). V was shortened by 7 bases and J by 3 bases, with 12 bases between the two germline ends. The CDR3 length is 13 residues.

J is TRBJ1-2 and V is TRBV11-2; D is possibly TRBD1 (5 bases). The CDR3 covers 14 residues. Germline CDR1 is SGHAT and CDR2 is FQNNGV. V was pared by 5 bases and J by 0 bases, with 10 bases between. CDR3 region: CASSTGLSNYGYTF. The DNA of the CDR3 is TGTGCCAGCAGCACAGGACTCTCTAACTATGGCTACACCTTC.

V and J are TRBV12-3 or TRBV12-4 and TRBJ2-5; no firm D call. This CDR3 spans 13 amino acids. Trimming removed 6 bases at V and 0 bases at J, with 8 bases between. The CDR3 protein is CASSRTNQETQYF. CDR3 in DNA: TGTGCCAGCAGCCGGACGAACCAAGAGACCCAGTACTTC.

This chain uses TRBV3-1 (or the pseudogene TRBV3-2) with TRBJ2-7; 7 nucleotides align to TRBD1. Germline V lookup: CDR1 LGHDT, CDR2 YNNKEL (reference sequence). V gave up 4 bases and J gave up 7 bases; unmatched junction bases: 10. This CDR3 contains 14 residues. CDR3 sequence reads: CASSLSTGVREQYF. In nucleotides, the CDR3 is TGTGCCAGCAGCCTAAGCACAGGGGTGAGGGAGCAGTACTTC.